The rows below give T cell receptor beta chains drawn from one sample of a study of T cell responses to AZD1222 COVID-19 vaccine. Generated by immunoSEQ multiplex PCR, the TCRdb table keeps only in-frame clones and is missing some. This sample has more than 85,000 clones, with nearly 90% found just once. The specimen was peripheral blood, collected 28 days after the second AZD1222 dose. These receptors originate from an adult who received the AZD1222 COVID-19 vaccine. The CDR3 runs from the conserved cysteine through the conserved F or W. A D gene is named only where the DNA matches it firmly. Rows may omit the clone size; those that give it use once, few, many or a size class.

TRBJ1-3,.,.,TRBV18,CASSPGQAGNTIYF,TGTGCCAGCTCACCAGGGCAGGCTGGAAACACCATATATTTT
TRBJ2-3,TRBD2,.,TRBV6-1,CASSETSGIIPDTQYF,TGTGCCAGCAGTGAGACTAGCGGGATAATCCCAGATACGCAGTATTTT
TRBJ1-1,TRBD1,few,TRBV5-8,CASSSGQGLTAFF,TGTGCCAGCAGCTCGGGACAGGGTTTGACAGCTTTCTTT
TRBJ2-7,TRBD2,.,TRBV11-2,CASSSLAGGPQEQYF,TGTGCCAGCAGCTCACTAGCGGGAGGGCCGCAAGAGCAGTACTTC
TRBJ1-2,.,.,TRBV7-8,CASSLAFGRQGREHYGYTF,TGTGCCAGCAGCTTAGCGTTTGGGCGGCAGGGGAGAGAACACTATGGCTACACCTTC
TRBJ2-5,.,.,TRBV11-2,CASSSSSVGSETQYF,TGTGCCAGCAGCTCGTCGTCGGTGGGTTCAGAGACCCAGTACTTC
TRBJ1-5,.,.,TRBV21-1,CASSKEENGNQPQHF,TGTGCCAGCAGCAAAGAGGAGAATGGCAATCAGCCCCAGCATTTT
TRBJ1-1,.,once,TRBV4-2,CASSQATVNTEAFF,TGTGCCAGCAGCCAAGCAACAGTGAACACTGAAGCTTTCTTT
TRBJ2-7,.,.,TRBV6-2/TRBV6-3,CASSYPPTYEQYF,TGTGCCAGCAGTTATCCCCCTACCTACGAGCAGTACTTC
TRBJ1-2,.,.,TRBV7-2,CASSLETLNYGYTF,TGTGCCAGCAGCTTAGAGACTCTTAACTATGGCTACACCTTC
TRBJ2-5,.,.,TRBV19,CASSATGAETQYF,TGTGCCAGTAGTGCCACCGGTGCGGAGACCCAGTACTTC
TRBJ2-7,TRBD2,.,TRBV10-2,CASTFLAGGSEQYF,TGCGCCAGCACCTTCTTAGCGGGAGGCTCCGAGCAGTACTTC
TRBJ2-7,TRBD2,.,TRBV30,CAWSRTSGRMKGYEQYF,TGTGCCTGGAGTAGGACTAGCGGGAGGATGAAAGGCTACGAGCAGTACTTC
TRBJ1-3,.,.,TRBV6-6,CASSYGTAGNTIYF,TGTGCCAGCAGTTATGGAACTGCTGGAAACACCATATATTTT
TRBJ2-1,.,.,TRBV11-2,CASSIFNEQFF,TGTGCCAGCAGCATTTTCAATGAGCAGTTCTTC
TRBJ2-6,.,.,TRBV9,CASSPRGPSLGANVLTF,TGTGCCAGCAGCCCCAGAGGTCCGTCCCTCGGGGCCAACGTCCTGACTTTC
TRBJ2-1,.,.,TRBV24-1,CATRTGTSRQFF,TGTGCCACCAGGACTGGGACCTCAAGGCAGTTCTTC
TRBJ2-7,TRBD1,.,TRBV11-1,CASSARQGSTYEQYF,TGTGCCAGCAGCGCCCGACAGGGATCAACCTACGAGCAGTACTTC
TRBJ2-1,.,.,TRBV12-5,CASGLDGTYNEQFF,TGTGCTAGTGGTTTGGACGGGACTTACAATGAGCAGTTCTTC
TRBJ1-2,TRBD1,.,TRBV7-2,CASSPPFAGTGVGYTF,TGTGCCAGCAGCCCCCCATTTGCCGGGACAGGGGTTGGCTACACCTTC
TRBJ2-1,TRBD2,.,TRBV5-1,CASSLLAVGPNNEQFF,TGCGCCAGCAGCTTACTAGCGGTCGGACCTAACAATGAGCAGTTCTTC
TRBJ2-7,TRBD1,.,TRBV5-4,CASSLIGGESSYEQYF,TGTGCCAGCAGCTTAATAGGGGGCGAGAGCTCCTACGAGCAGTACTTC
TRBJ1-1,.,.,TRBV24-1,CAAKTGNTEAFF,TGTGCCGCCAAGACCGGGAACACTGAAGCTTTCTTT
TRBJ2-7,TRBD2,.,TRBV6-6,CASINRAGGYEQYF,TGTGCCAGCATTAACAGGGCGGGGGGGTACGAGCAGTACTTC
TRBJ2-2,TRBD2,.,TRBV2,CASSPTSGLNTGELFF,TGTGCCAGCAGCCCGACTAGCGGTTTGAACACCGGGGAGCTGTTTTTT
TRBJ2-1,.,.,TRBV4-1,CASSQETQRYNEQFF,TGCGCCAGCAGCCAAGAAACGCAGCGGTACAATGAGCAGTTCTTC